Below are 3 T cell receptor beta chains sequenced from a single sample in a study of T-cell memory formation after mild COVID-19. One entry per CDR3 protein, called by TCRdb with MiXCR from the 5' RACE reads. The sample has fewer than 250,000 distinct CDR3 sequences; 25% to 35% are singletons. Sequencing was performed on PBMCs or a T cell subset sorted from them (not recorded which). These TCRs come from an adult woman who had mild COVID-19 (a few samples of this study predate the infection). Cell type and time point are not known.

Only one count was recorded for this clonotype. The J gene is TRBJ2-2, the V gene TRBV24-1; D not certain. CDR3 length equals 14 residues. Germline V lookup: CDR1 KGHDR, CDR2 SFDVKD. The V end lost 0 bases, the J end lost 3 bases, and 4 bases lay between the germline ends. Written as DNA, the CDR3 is TGTGCCACCAGTGATTTGGGGCACACCGGGGAGCTGTTTTTT. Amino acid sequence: CATSDLGHTGELFF.

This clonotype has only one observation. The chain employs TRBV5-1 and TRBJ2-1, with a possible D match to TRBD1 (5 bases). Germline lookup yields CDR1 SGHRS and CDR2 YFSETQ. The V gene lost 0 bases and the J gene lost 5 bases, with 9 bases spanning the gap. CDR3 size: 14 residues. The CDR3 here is CASSLEQVDNEQFF. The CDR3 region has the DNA TGCGCCAGCAGCTTGGAACAGGTCGACAATGAGCAGTTCTTC.

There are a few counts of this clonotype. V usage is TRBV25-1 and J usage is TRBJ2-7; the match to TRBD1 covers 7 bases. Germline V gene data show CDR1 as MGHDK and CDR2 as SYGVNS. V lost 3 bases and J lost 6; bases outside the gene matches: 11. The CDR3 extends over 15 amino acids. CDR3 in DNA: TGTGCCAGCAGTGAGGGAGATCAGGGGGTAAGCGAGCAGTACTTC. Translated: CASSEGDQGVSEQYF.